Sequencing of this T cell receptor (beta chain) was carried out in a study of cytomegalovirus exposure and HLA in healthy donors (dated by TCRdb to 2016 to 2017). Context from the whole study: In an earlier analysis of under 600 of the donors, 276 Gb of sequence data and 90 million to 120 million unique TCR beta sequences from 180 million or so T cells were reported. An early release covering just under 650 HLA-typed donors comprised approximately 300 gigabases of sequencing data and around 86 million unique TCR sequences. Among the roughly 430 genotyped donors, approximately 82% belonged to the genetic ancestry cluster associated with self-reported Caucasian donors. The aim of the study was to test whether cataloging public T cell receptors could identify signatures of past pathogen exposure. The T cell repertoires of 670 or so subjects were profiled by immunosequencing and related to cytomegalovirus serostatus. Along with the approximately 700-subject first cohort, a separate validation cohort of around 120 different subjects was used. To predict cytomegalovirus infection status, the study brought together high-throughput TCR immunosequencing, statistical association of individual TCRs with disease status, and machine learning. To study patterns of TCR occurrence, a later analysis re-analyzed previously published TCR beta repertoires from several hundred donors and added high-resolution HLA genotyping. Rather than drawing on any new phenotypic data, the later analysis identified candidate immune exposures from TCR beta sequences and the way those sequences occurred across donors. To decide whether each TCR beta V gene segment behaved as functional or pseudogenic, an earlier analysis of approximately 620 of the donors relied on high-throughput TCR beta sequencing. Donor age, sex, ethnicity and CMV serostatus were compiled alongside the repertoire data. A later genetic analysis used genome-wide SNP genotypes for about three fifths of the 666 donors, treating that subset as a discovery cohort. Every discovery cohort repertoire had been produced on one sequencing platform. HLA typing included class I and class II loci at four-digit resolution. The number of typed donors differed by locus: about 620-640 for A, B, C, DRB1 and DQB1; approximately 540 for DQA1; around 580 for DPA1; and 450 to 480 for DPB1. About five DR-DQ haplotypes were treated as single units for association and clustering because of strong linkage in the cohort. On average, roughly 250,000 unique TCR beta nucleotide sequences were sequenced per donor among some 430 genotyped donors of the cohort, with 15% to 20% of those sequences being non-productive.

The receptor library was made with the immunoSEQ multiplex PCR assay. A mixture of 60 forward primers for TCR Vbeta segments and 13 reverse primers for TCR Jbeta segments was used in the multiplex PCR. The CDR3 region of rearranged TCR beta genes was amplified from genomic DNA with a multiplex PCR assay. The Illumina HiSeq System was used to sequence the amplified TCR beta libraries as 87-base-pair reads. Concerning the study's data processing: In a later analysis, around 80 million unique TCR beta chains were counted across the approximately 640 repertoires, and roughly 11 million of these chains were shared by at least two donors. To remove PCR and sequencing errors, raw reads were error-corrected and collapsed into unique sequences using a nearest-neighbor algorithm that merged closely related sequences. CDR3 sequences were aligned to IMGT reference sequences to assign V, D and J gene segments. For a sequence to be retained, a match of at least six nucleotides to both a V gene segment and a J gene segment was required. A rearrangement was called productive if the CDR3 had no stop codons and remained in frame with V and J, and every other rearrangement was called non-productive. CDR3 was defined by IMGT convention, running from the second conserved V-encoded cysteine to the conserved J-encoded phenylalanine. Sequences without an unambiguous match to a single V gene segment were excluded from the earlier analysis of 450 to 750 of the donors. An earlier analysis of approximately 590 of the donors classified V segments as functional when productive rearrangements were above 56.7% and as segregating when the standard deviation between donors was above 5%. A statistical classification framework was built for diagnosing cytomegalovirus status from the catalog of TCR beta chain sequences. A later analysis assigned V and J genes by comparing TCR nucleotide sequences with IMGT/GENE-DB human TR gene sequences. The TCRdist pipeline was used in a later analysis to assign CDR3 sequences and most-parsimonious VDJ recombination scenarios. In a later analysis, each TCR beta chain was defined by its CDR3 amino acid sequence together with its V-gene family, and reads lacking a unique V-gene family were excluded. A later analysis removed 592 highly shared, low-generation-probability nucleotide sequences to deal with suspected cross-contamination and a sequencing artifact. A later analysis calculated a clonal expansion index for each public chain from normalized within-repertoire ranks of inferred template counts. In a later analysis, generation probabilities were computed using a VDJ recombination model fitted to out-of-frame rearrangements, and the results were checked against IGoR. In a later analysis, TCR-TCR, TCR-HLA and TCR-CMV co-occurrence was scored with hypergeometric tests, and a repertoire-size bias correction was applied to TCR pairs. A later analysis estimated false discovery rates by permuting HLA or CMV assignments 20 times. In a later analysis, co-occurring TCRs were grouped using DBSCAN, with TCRdist sequence similarity added in when clustering inside HLA-allele-positive subsets. Repertoires with fewer than 30,000 or more than 120,000 public chains were left out of co-occurrence clustering, as were a few repertoires with anomalous nucleotide sharing. TCRdb mirrors the immuneACCESS table, restricted to in-frame sequences. Some clones are absent from its copies; in checked studies, under half trace to an unresolved V gene, and the reason for the others is unknown. That table gives V, J and clone size, and the DNA gave D and trimming. The sample profile shows around 90,000 clones; about 85% of them were found once. The ten largest make up over 7% of the sample.

Broader findings and caveats from the paper: HLA typing was unavailable for some donors at each locus, so association tests used only the typed subset. Across donors, most TCR sequences were observed very rarely, whereas some public TCRs were present in many individuals. The classifier was reported to diagnose cytomegalovirus status with high specificity and sensitivity in both the original and validation cohorts. In a later analysis, HLA-associated TCR beta chains showed more clonal expansion and lower generation probabilities than non-associated chains that were equally common. A later genetic analysis reported fewer N-insertions in productive TCRs among donors in an Asian-associated ancestry cluster than the roughly 720-donor mean. Correlated functional status among segregating V segments might reflect linkage disequilibrium, but an unknown experimental factor could not be ruled out. About 17 rarely observed V segments, including chromosome 9 orphons, were excluded from the earlier analysis of several hundred of the donors because counts were too low. In a later genetic analysis, a missense DCLRE1C variant was associated with V-gene and J-gene trimming of TCR beta chains, and the association was replicated in an independent cohort. In vitro tests confirmed that a few of the cytomegalovirus-associated TCR beta chains recognize cytomegalovirus antigens. According to the authors, the approach could potentially be generalized to other disease states and immunological phenotypes. In a later analysis, over 15,000 TCR beta sequences were associated with specific HLA alleles at a false discovery rate of 0.05. A cluster of highly shared sequence variants was judged likely to represent a technical artifact of the sequencing pipeline. Some IMGT-functional V segments, including TRBV6-2 and TRBV6-3, could not be told apart with the 87-base-pair reads, so those segments were excluded. When HLA alleles, especially DR and DQ, strongly co-occurred, attributing TCR associations to individual alleles was difficult. In a later analysis, TCR association rates were found to vary across HLA loci, with the most associated TCRs seen for DRB1 alleles and the fewest for HLA-C alleles. According to a later analysis, most CMV-associated TCR beta chains appeared to be HLA-restricted, and the HLA associations seemed to be driven largely by CMV exposure. In this cohort, only TCR beta chains were sequenced, and detectable features were limited by the absence of alpha or paired-chain data. In an earlier analysis of approximately 590 of the donors, most TCR beta V segments were observed in productive rearrangements about 87% or about 30% of the time, broadly matching IMGT annotations. A later analysis reported that several top co-occurrence clusters appeared linked to parvovirus B19, influenza, CMV and Epstein-Barr virus. A further reported finding was that TCR beta sequences accurately predicted the HLA-A and HLA-B alleles for most subjects in the first cohort. The presence/absence analyses assumed that sequencing depth was roughly uniform across donors, and that assumption may not be true. For the cohort, immune exposure information was limited to CMV serostatus. In the study, around 150 TCR beta chains were listed as associated with cytomegalovirus.

The cohort consisted of 650 to 700 healthy bone marrow donors. All cohort members were sampled while nominally healthy, although unrecorded immune exposures were likely present. The donor was CMV seropositive and belonged to the group of about 290 seropositive cohort members. Each donor provided a peripheral blood sample, and peripheral blood mononuclear cells were used for TCR beta sequencing. Genomic DNA was extracted from the blood cell samples with the Qiagen DNeasy Blood Extraction Kit. From the germline V gene, CDR1 is SGHVS and CDR2 is FQNEAQ. The CDR3 has 14 amino acids, counting the end cysteine and phenylalanine. Only CDR3 DNA remains: 42 bases, in frame from the first base. V is pared back by 3 bases and J by 3 bases, with 8 bases lying between the germline termini. As for this clone: This clone's antigen is unknown. No per-base quality is available; no much larger clone lies one base away.

The specimen sequenced was PBMCs. The source of this sequence is a man aged 35-49 years in good health and CMV-seropositive. The receptor chain draws on TRBV7-8 and TRBJ1-4; no confident D gene assignment can be made. The nucleotides read TGTGCCAGCAGCTTCGGTCGAGCTAATGAAAAACTGTTTTTT. This encodes CASSFGRANEKLFF.